The T cell receptor (beta chain) under discussion was sequenced for a study of T cell changes during pregnancy in multiple sclerosis. The CDR3 spans 14 residues. V shed 5 bases and J 4 bases; nucleotides not matched to a gene: 7. CDR1 is SGHVS, CDR2 FQNEAQ, per germline. The repertoire was sequenced with immunoSEQ multiplex PCR; TCRdb's copy has only in-frame clones and lacks some. Here the sample spans 79,000 or so clones, approximately 92% being singletons. V and J are TRBV7-8 and TRBJ1-1; 7 bases are a match to TRBD1. The TCR was taken from a female donor with multiple sclerosis, enrolled in a pregnancy study. The sample in question was CD4+ T cells from peripheral blood mononuclear cells, obtained before pregnancy. The CDR3 sequence: CASSNTGETTEAFF. The CDR3 DNA follows: TGTGCCAGCAGCAATACAGGGGAGACCACTGAAGCTTTCTTT.